The 23 T cell receptor beta chains below were found in one sample sequenced in a study of blood T cell repertoires in COVID-19. Assay: immunoSEQ multiplex PCR; the TCRdb copy retains only in-frame clones and omits some. Of about 220,000 clones listed, 65% to 85% were seen once; the top ten hold 2.3%. Sequencing was carried out using peripheral blood. Every receptor here comes from a woman aged 55-75 years with acute or convalescent COVID-19.

This clone was found a few times. J is TRBJ1-5 and V is TRBV7-2; D call uncertain. The CDR3 sequence is 16 residues long. Germline-derived CDR1 and CDR2 are SGHTA and FQGNSA. V was shortened by 2 bases and J by 0 bases, with 11 bases between the two germline ends. CDR3 region: CASSLSPYYSNQPQHF. CDR3 coding DNA: TGTGCCAGCAGCTTATCGCCCTACTATAGCAATCAGCCCCAGCATTTT. Supplemented by reference TRBV7-2 and TRBJ1-5, the full variable domain reads GAGVSQSPSNKVTEKGKDVELRCDPISGHTALYWYRQSLGQGLEFLIYFQGNSAPDKSGLPSDRFSAERTGGSVSTLTIQRTQQEDSAVYLCASSLSPYYSNQPQHFGDGTRLSIL.

This chain connects TRBV3-1 (or the pseudogene TRBV3-2) to TRBJ1-6; D remains ambiguous. The CDR3 has 16 amino acids. Trimming pared 1 base from V and 0 bases from J, leaving 7 bases between. Germline loops: CDR1 LGHDT, CDR2 YNNKEL (reference sequence). This chain's CDR3 is CASSQGRRSYNSPLHF. CDR3 DNA: TGTGCCAGCAGCCAAGGGAGACGCTCCTATAATTCACCCCTCCACTTT.

The chain combines TRBV29-1 with TRBJ2-7; 9 bases match TRBD1. The CDR3 runs to 15 residues. CDR1 SQVTM and CDR2 ANQGSEA come from the germline V gene. V dropped 3 bases and J dropped 5; count of bases not matched to a gene: 11. This chain's CDR3 is CSVEAGQGAGNEQYF. The DNA of the CDR3 is TGCAGCGTTGAGGCGGGACAGGGCGCGGGTAACGAGCAGTACTTC.

The V and J genes are TRBV5-4 and TRBJ1-1; D is perhaps TRBD1 (6 bases). V shed 4 bases and J shed 1 base, with 17 bases lying between them. Per the germline V gene, CDR1 is SGHNT and CDR2 is YYREEE (reference sequence). The CDR3 length is 16 residues. The CDR3 sequence is CASSREGGASNTEAFF. For the CDR3, the DNA is TGTGCCAGCAGCCGTGAAGGGGGAGCGTCGAACACTGAAGCTTTCTTT.

This rearrangement joins TRBV19 to TRBJ1-5; no clear D gene. The CDR3 contains 12 residues. The germline gives CDR1 LNHDA, CDR2 SQIVND (reference sequence). V was trimmed by 1 base and J by 10 bases, leaving 8 bases between them. The CDR3 DNA follows: TGTGCCAGTAGTATAGGCGAGGGCCCCCAGCATTTT. Translated: CASSIGEGPQHF. Combining the CDR3 with reference TRBV19 and TRBJ1-5 gives the whole variable domain DGGITQSPKYLFRKEGQNVTLSCEQNLNHDAMYWYRQDPGQGLRLIYYSQIVNDFQKGDIAEGYSVSREKKESFPLTVTSAQKNPTAFYLCASSIGEGPQHFGDGTRLSIL.

The rearrangement links TRBV28 to TRBJ1-5; D possibly corresponds to TRBD1 (5 bases). Trimming removed 3 bases at V and 9 bases at J, with 12 bases between. The CDR3 extends over 13 amino acids. Germline-derived CDR1 and CDR2 are MDHEN and SYDVKM. The CDR3 protein is CASSFGRVRPQHF. The CDR3 DNA sequence: TGTGCCAGCAGTTTTGGCAGGGTGAGGCCCCAGCATTTT.

This clone was seen a single time. The V call is TRBV7-7, the J call TRBJ2-2, with 12 bases matching TRBD2. Germline V lookup: CDR1 SSHAT, CDR2 FNYEAQ (reference sequence). This CDR3 is 16 amino acids long. Losses at the gene ends were 6 bases for V and 4 bases for J; bases not matched to a gene: 6. The chain's CDR3 is CASSTGLAGLTGELFF. The CDR3 coding sequence is TGTGCCAGCAGTACCGGACTAGCGGGACTCACCGGGGAGCTGTTTTTT.

V gene TRBV6-5 combines with J gene TRBJ1-1; D not resolved. Germline CDR1 MNHEY, CDR2 SVGAGI. V was pared by 7 bases and J by 0 bases, with 12 bases between. The CDR3 length is 14 residues. The CDR3 bases are TGTGCCAGCAAGTTGAGGGCAGTGAACACTGAAGCTTTCTTT. Its translation: CASKLRAVNTEAFF.

This sequence joins TRBV11-3 and TRBJ1-1, with D unclear. The CDR3 is made up of 13 amino acids. With 5 bases removed from V and 0 bases from J, the gap between germline ends came to 7 bases. Germline lookup yields CDR1 SGHNT and CDR2 YENEEA. CDR3 DNA sequence: TGTGCCAGCAGCCACGGAGTGAACACTGAAGCTTTCTTT. This codes for CASSHGVNTEAFF.

The rearrangement joins TRBV10-3 to TRBJ2-7; 12 bases align to TRBD2. V dropped 10 bases and J dropped 5; count of bases not matched to a gene: 12. Germline V gene data show CDR1 as ENHRY and CDR2 as SYGVKD. The CDR3 spans 15 residues. Here the CDR3 DNA reads TGTGCCACCCAGACCCTAGCGGGGGGGAACGACGAGCAGTACTTC. Translating it yields CATQTLAGGNDEQYF.

The gene calls are TRBV7-9 and TRBJ1-1; weak D call: TRBD1 (6 bases). Per germline, CDR1 SEHNR and CDR2 FQNEAQ (reference sequence). Trimming took 5 bases from V and 7 from J, leaving 20 bases between them. The CDR3 runs 15 residues. DNA for the CDR3: TGTGCCAGCAGCGTGGATGGACAGTTTGCGATTGAAGCTTTCTTT. Residues: CASSVDGQFAIEAFF.

The rearrangement links TRBV11-2 to TRBJ2-1; no definite D call. Germline values: CDR1 SGHAT, CDR2 FQNNGV. CDR3 length equals 14 residues. The V and J ends lost 1 base and 4 bases respectively, with 8 bases between them. The CDR3 bases are TGTGCCAGCAGCTTAGGTCCTAATTACAATGAGCAGTTCTTC. Translation gives CASSLGPNYNEQFF.

The rearrangement uses TRBV21-1 and TRBJ1-2; the table gives TRBD1 as D, unverified against the DNA. TRBV21-1 is a pseudogene segment. The CDR3 runs 14 residues. The CDR3 protein is CASSATGGRVGYTF. In DNA form, the CDR3 reads TGTGCCAGCAGCGCTACAGGGGGCAGAGTTGGCTACACCTTC.

The CDR3 DNA sequence: TGTGCCAGCAGTGAAGGGCACTATAGCAATCAGCCCCAGCATTTT. Amino acids: CASSEGHYSNQPQHF. The chain joins TRBV6-1 to TRBJ1-5; D gene uncertain. V shed 1 base and J shed 0 bases, with 7 bases lying between them. CDR1 is MNHNS, CDR2 SASEGT, per germline. This CDR3 region has 15 residues.

This clone has just one count. J is TRBJ2-1 and V is TRBV12-2; the DNA was not used to check the table's D call, TRBD2. TRBV12-2 is labeled a pseudogene. The CDR3 length is 18 residues. The CDR3 protein is CASRLRRPQRGGPNEQFF. The CDR3 nucleotides read TGTGCAAGTCGCTTACGACGCCCCCAGCGGGGGGGCCCGAATGAGCAGTTCTTC.

The genes are TRBV23-1 and TRBJ1-1, with D perhaps TRBD1 (6 bases). TRBV23-1 is an ORF for which the function is uncertain. V lost 7 bases to trimming and J lost 4 bases, with 16 bases between them. This CDR3 is 14 amino acids long. This CDR3 is CASKSPWGRTEAFF. CDR3 DNA: TGCGCCAGCAAATCCCCGTGGGGGCGCACTGAAGCTTTCTTT.

The rearrangement joins TRBV20-1 to TRBJ2-4; D is ambiguous. Trimming pared 3 bases from V and 2 bases from J, leaving 8 bases between. This CDR3 region has 13 residues. Per germline, CDR1 DFQATT and CDR2 SNEGSKA (reference sequence). As DNA, the CDR3 is TGCAGTGCTAGTTCGGAGTCCAAAAACATTCAGTACTTC. Encoded protein: CSASSESKNIQYF.

The chain couples TRBV6-5 to TRBJ1-2, with TRBD1 matching over 7 bases. In germline, CDR1 is MNHEY, CDR2 SVGAGI. Germline trimming cut 6 bases from V and 6 bases from J; bases unmatched to any gene: 4. The CDR3 has 12 residues. This CDR3 reads CASRRTGDGYTF. Here the CDR3 DNA reads TGTGCCAGCAGGAGAACAGGGGATGGCTACACCTTC.

The chain joins TRBV9 to TRBJ2-5, with 8 bases that match TRBD1. The CDR3 is 18 amino acids. V lost 3 bases to trimming and J lost 5 bases; unmatched junction nucleotides: 18. Germline V gene sequence: CDR1 SGDLS, CDR2 YYNGEE. The CDR3 DNA reads as TGTGCCAGCAGCGAGCCACGGACTGGAGGACAGGGAGGCGAGACCCAGTACTTC. Its protein product is CASSEPRTGGQGGETQYF. The full variable domain, in which reference TRBV9 and TRBJ2-5 provide the parts outside the CDR3, is DSGVTQTPKHLITATGQRVTLRCSPRSGDLSVYWYQQSLDQGLQFLIQYYNGEERAKGNILERFSAQQFPDLHSELNLSSLELGDSALYFCASSEPRTGGQGGETQYFGPGTRLLVL.

This chain joins TRBV2 and TRBJ2-5; D is unclear. V shed 2 bases and J shed 4 bases, with 8 bases lying between them. Germline V gene data show CDR1 as SNHLY and CDR2 as FYNNEI. CDR3 length: 13 amino acids. In nucleotides, the CDR3 is TGTGCCAGCAGTGAACTAGTTCGAGAGACCCAGTACTTC. This encodes CASSELVRETQYF.

The chain uses TRBV5-1 and TRBJ1-6; 7 nucleotides match TRBD1. The CDR3 covers 16 residues. V lost 4 bases and J lost 4; bases outside the gene matches: 8. Germline CDR1 and CDR2: SGHRS and YFSETQ. CDR3 protein: CASSQDRPGYNSPLHF. Here the CDR3 DNA reads TGCGCCAGCAGCCAGGACAGGCCCGGATATAATTCACCCCTCCACTTT.

This sequence joins TRBV4-2 and TRBJ2-2; D uncertain. Trimming cost V 1 base and J 0 bases, with 12 bases left between them. This CDR3 has 17 residues. The germline CDR1 and CDR2 sequences are LGHNA and YNFKEQ. In nucleotides, the CDR3 is TGTGCCAGCAGCCAAGGTTTTAGCCCCACGAACACCGGGGAGCTGTTTTTT. Protein sequence: CASSQGFSPTNTGELFF.

This chain links TRBV4-2 with TRBJ2-7, with 13 bases fitting TRBD2. The CDR3 consists of 20 residues. Germline CDR1 LGHNA, CDR2 YNFKEQ. V dropped 4 bases and J dropped 0; count of bases not matched to a gene: 15. The chain's CDR3 is CASSLMPGLAGSLSSYEQYF. In DNA form, the CDR3 reads TGTGCCAGCAGCCTAATGCCGGGACTAGCGGGGTCCCTTAGCTCCTACGAGCAGTACTTC.